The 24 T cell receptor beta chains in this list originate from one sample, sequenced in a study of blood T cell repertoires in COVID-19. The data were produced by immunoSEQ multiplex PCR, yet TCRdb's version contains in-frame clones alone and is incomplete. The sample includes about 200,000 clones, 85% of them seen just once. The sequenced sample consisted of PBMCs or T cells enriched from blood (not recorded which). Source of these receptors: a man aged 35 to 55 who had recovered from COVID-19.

The DNA for the CDR3 is TGTGCCAGCAGTATGACTAGCGGGCCTACCTACGAGCAGTACTTC. As protein: CASSMTSGPTYEQYF. The J gene is TRBJ2-7, the V gene TRBV5-6; 10 bases agree with TRBD2. Trimming removed 5 bases from V and 2 bases from J; junction bases left unmatched: 7. Germline CDR1 reads SGHDT; CDR2 reads YYEEEE. The CDR3 length is 15 residues.

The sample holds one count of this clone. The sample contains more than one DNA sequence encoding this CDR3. CDR3 region: CASSLSSYNEQFF. Written as DNA, the CDR3 is TGTGCCAGCAGCTTATCCAGCTACAATGAGCAGTTCTTC. This chain connects TRBV11-2 to TRBJ2-1; no reliable D call. The CDR3 sequence is 13 residues long. The V gene lost 2 bases and the J gene lost 3 bases, with 5 bases spanning the gap. Germline loops: CDR1 SGHAT, CDR2 FQNNGV.

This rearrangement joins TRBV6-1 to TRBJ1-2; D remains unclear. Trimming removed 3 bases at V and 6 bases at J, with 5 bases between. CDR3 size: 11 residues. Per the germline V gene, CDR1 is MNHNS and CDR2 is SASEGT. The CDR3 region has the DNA TGTGCCAGCAGTGATAGAGATGGCTACACCTTC. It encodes CASSDRDGYTF.

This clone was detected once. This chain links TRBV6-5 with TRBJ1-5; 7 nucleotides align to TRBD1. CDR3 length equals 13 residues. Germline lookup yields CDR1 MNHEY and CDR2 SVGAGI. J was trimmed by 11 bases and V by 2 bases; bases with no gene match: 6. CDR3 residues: CASSYRRQGAQHF. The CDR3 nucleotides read TGTGCCAGCAGTTACCGGCGACAGGGAGCCCAGCATTTT.

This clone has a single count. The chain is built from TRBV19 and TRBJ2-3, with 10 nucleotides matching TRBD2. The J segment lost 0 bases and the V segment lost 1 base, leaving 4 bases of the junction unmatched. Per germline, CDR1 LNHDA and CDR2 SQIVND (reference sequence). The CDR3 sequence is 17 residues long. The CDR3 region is CASSIASGSRSTDTQYF. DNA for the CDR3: TGTGCCAGTAGTATAGCTAGCGGGAGTAGGAGCACAGATACGCAGTATTTT. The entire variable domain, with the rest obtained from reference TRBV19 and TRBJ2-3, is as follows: DGGITQSPKYLFRKEGQNVTLSCEQNLNHDAMYWYRQDPGQGLRLIYYSQIVNDFQKGDIAEGYSVSREKKESFPLTVTSAQKNPTAFYLCASSIASGSRSTDTQYFGPGTRLTVL.

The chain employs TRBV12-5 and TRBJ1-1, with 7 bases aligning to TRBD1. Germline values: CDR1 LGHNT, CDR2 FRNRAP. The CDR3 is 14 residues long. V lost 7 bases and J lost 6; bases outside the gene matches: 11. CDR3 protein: CASAPSGTVPEAFF. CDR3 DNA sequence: TGTGCTAGTGCCCCTTCAGGGACAGTTCCTGAAGCTTTCTTT.

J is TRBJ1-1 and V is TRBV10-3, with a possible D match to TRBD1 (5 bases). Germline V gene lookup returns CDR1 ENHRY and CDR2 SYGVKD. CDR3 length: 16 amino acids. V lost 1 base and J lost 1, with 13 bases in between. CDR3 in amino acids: CAISEFGGVSNTEAFF. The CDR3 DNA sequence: TGTGCCATCAGTGAGTTCGGGGGGGTTTCGAACACTGAAGCTTTCTTT.

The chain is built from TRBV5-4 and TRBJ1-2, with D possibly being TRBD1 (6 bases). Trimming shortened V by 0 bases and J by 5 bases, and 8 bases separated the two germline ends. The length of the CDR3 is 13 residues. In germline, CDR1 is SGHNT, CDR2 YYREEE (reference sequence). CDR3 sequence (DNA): TGTGCCAGCAGCTTGGGTACAGGGTATGGCTACACCTTC. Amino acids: CASSLGTGYGYTF. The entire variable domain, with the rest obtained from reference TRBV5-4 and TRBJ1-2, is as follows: ETGVTQSPTHLIKTRGQQVTLRCSSQSGHNTVSWYQQALGQGPQFIFQYYREEENGRGNFPPRFSGLQFPNYSSELNVNALELDDSALYLCASSLGTGYGYTFGSGTRLTVV.

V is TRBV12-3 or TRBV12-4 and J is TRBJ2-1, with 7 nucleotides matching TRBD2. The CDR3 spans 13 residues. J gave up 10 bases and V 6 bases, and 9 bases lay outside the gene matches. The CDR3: CASSAQGLPEQFF. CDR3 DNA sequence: TGTGCCAGCAGCGCCCAGGGACTACCCGAGCAGTTCTTC.

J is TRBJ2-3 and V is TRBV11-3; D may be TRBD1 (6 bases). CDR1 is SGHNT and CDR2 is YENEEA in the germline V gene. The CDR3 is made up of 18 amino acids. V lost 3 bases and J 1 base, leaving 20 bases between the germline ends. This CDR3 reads CASSFFGPLSGGTDTQYF. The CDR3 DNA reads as TGTGCCAGCAGCTTTTTTGGGCCCCTATCAGGGGGCACAGATACGCAGTATTTT.

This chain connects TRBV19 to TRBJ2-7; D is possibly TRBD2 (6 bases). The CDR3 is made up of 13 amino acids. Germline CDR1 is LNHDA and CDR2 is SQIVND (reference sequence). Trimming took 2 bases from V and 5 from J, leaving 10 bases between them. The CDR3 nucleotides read TGTGCCAGTAGTATAACGGGGGTGGACGAGCAGTACTTC. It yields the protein CASSITGVDEQYF.

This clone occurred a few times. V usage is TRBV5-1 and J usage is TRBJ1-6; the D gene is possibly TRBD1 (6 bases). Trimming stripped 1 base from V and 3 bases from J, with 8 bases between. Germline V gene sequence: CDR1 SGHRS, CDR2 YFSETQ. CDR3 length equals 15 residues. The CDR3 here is CASSLTGIYNSPLHF. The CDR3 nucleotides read TGCGCCAGCAGCTTGACAGGGATCTATAATTCACCCCTCCACTTT.

CDR3 loop: CATSDHYEQYF. The CDR3 region has the DNA TGTGCCACCAGTGACCACTACGAGCAGTACTTC. The rearrangement joins TRBV24-1 to TRBJ2-7; D unclear. The CDR3 has 11 residues. Trimming shortened V by 4 bases and J by 3 bases, and 3 bases separated the two germline ends. Looked up from germline, CDR1 is KGHDR and CDR2 is SFDVKD.

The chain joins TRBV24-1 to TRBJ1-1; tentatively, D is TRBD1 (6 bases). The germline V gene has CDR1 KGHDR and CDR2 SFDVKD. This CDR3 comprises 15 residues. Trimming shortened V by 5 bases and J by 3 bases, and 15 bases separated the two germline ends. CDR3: CATSAARGGDTEAFF. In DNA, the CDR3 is TGTGCCACCAGTGCCGCCAGGGGAGGGGACACTGAAGCTTTCTTT.

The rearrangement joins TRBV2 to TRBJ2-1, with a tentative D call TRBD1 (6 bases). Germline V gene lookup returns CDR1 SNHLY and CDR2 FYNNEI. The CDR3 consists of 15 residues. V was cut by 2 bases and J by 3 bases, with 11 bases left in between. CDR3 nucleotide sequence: TGTGCCAGCAGTGAATCTGGGGACAACTACAATGAGCAGTTCTTC. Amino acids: CASSESGDNYNEQFF.

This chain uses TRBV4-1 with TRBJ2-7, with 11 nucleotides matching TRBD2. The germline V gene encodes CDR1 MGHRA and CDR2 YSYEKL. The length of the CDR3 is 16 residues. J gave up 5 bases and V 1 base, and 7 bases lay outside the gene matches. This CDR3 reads CASSQVLAGGSDEQYF. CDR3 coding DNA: TGCGCCAGCAGCCAAGTTCTAGCGGGAGGATCCGACGAGCAGTACTTC.

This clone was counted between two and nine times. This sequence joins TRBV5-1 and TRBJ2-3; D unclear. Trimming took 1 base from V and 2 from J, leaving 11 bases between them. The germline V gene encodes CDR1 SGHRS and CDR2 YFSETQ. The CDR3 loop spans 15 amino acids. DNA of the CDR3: TGCGCCAGCAGCTTGACTGGGCAGAACACAGATACGCAGTATTTT. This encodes CASSLTGQNTDTQYF. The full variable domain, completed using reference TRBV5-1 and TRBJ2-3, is KAGVTQTPRYLIKTRGQQVTLSCSPISGHRSVSWYQQTPGQGLQFLFEYFSETQRNKGNFPGRFSGRQFSNSRSEMNVSTLELGDSALYLCASSLTGQNTDTQYFGPGTRLTVL.

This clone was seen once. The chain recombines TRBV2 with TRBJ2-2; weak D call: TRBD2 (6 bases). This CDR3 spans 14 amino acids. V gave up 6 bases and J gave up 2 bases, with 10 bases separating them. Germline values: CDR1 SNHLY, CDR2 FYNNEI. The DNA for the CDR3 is TGTGCCAGCAGACGCGGGGAAAACACCGGGGAGCTGTTTTTT. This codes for CASRRGENTGELFF.

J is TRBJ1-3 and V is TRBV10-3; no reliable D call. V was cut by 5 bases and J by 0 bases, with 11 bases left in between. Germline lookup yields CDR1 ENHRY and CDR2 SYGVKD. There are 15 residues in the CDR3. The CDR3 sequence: CAISPGRGSGNTIYF. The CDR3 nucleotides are TGTGCCATCAGTCCCGGACGGGGCTCTGGAAACACCATATATTTT.

In DNA form, the CDR3 reads TGCAGCGTTGACGGTGATCCGGGACAACGGAAGGCCTCTAACTATGGCTACACCTTC. Protein product: CSVDGDPGQRKASNYGYTF. The chain uses TRBV29-1 and TRBJ1-2; D is perhaps TRBD1 (6 bases). Trimming left V 3 bases short and J 0 bases short, with 26 bases between. This CDR3 comprises 19 residues. Looked up from germline, CDR1 is SQVTM and CDR2 is ANQGSEA. The full variable domain, its missing parts supplied by reference TRBV29-1 and TRBJ1-2, is SAVISQKPSRDICQRGTSLTIQCQVDSQVTMMFWYRQQPGQSLTLIATANQGSEATYESGFVIDKFPISRPNLTFSTLTVSNMSPEDSSIYLCSVDGDPGQRKASNYGYTFGSGTRLTVV.

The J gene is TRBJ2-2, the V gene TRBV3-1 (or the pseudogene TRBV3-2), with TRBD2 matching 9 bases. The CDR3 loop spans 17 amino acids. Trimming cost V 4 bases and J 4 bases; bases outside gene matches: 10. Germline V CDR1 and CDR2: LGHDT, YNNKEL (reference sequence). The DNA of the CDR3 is TGTGCCAGCAGCCCCACTAGCGGGCCCTTCGCCACCGGGGAGCTGTTTTTT. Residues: CASSPTSGPFATGELFF.

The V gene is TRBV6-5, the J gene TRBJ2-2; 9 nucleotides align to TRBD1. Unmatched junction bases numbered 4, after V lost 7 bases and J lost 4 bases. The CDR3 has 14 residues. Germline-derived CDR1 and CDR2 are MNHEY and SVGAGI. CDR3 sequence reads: CASTGTGSTGELFF. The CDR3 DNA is TGTGCCAGCACCGGGACAGGGTCCACCGGGGAGCTGTTTTTT.

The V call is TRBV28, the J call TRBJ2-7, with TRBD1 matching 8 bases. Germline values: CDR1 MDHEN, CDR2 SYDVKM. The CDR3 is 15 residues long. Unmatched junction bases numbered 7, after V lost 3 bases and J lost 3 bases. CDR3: CASSFPGQGNYEQYF. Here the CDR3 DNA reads TGTGCCAGCAGTTTCCCCGGACAGGGCAACTACGAGCAGTACTTC.

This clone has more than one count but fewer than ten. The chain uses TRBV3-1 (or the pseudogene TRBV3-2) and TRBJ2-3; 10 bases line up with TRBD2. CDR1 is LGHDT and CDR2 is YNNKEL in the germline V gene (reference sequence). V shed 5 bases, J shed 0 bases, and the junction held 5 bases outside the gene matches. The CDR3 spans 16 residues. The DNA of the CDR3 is TGTGCCAGCAGCGTTCTAGCGGGAGAAAGCACAGATACGCAGTATTTT. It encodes CASSVLAGESTDTQYF.